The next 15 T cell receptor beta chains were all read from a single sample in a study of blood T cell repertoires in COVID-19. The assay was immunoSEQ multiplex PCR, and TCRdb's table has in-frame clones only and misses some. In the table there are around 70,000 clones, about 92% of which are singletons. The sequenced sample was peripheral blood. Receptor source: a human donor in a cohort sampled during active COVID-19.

CDR3 sequence: CATSRSGRTDTQYF. CDR3 coding DNA: TGTGCCACCAGTCGAAGCGGCCGCACAGATACGCAGTATTTT. The chain is built from TRBV24-1 and TRBJ2-3, with a weak D call TRBD2 (5 bases). V lost 6 bases and J lost 1, with 10 bases in between. The CDR3 has 14 amino acids. Germline CDR1 reads KGHDR; CDR2 reads SFDVKD.

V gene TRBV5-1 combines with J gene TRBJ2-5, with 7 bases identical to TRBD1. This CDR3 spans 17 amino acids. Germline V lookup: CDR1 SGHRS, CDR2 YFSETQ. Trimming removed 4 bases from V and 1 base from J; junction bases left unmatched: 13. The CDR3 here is CASSPGSTGRFQETQYF. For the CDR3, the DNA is TGCGCCAGCAGCCCAGGATCGACAGGGCGATTCCAAGAGACCCAGTACTTC.

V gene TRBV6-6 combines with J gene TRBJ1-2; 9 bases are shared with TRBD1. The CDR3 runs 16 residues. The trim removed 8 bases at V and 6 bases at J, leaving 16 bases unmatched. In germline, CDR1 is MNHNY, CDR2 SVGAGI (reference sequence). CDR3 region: CASRYGTGSLRHGYTF. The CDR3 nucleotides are TGTGCCAGCCGATACGGGACAGGGAGTCTTCGCCATGGCTACACCTTC.

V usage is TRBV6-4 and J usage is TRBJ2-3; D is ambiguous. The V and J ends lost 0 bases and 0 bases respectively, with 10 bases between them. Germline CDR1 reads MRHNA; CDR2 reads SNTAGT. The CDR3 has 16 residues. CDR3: CASSDSPAESTDTQYF. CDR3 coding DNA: TGTGCCAGCAGTGACTCACCCGCGGAGAGCACAGATACGCAGTATTTT.

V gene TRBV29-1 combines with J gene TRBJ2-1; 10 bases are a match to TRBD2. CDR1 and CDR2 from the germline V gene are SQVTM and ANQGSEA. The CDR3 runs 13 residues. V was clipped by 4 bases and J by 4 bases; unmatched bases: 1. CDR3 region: CSVASGGYNEQFF. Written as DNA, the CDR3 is TGCAGCGTTGCTAGCGGGGGATACAATGAGCAGTTCTTC.

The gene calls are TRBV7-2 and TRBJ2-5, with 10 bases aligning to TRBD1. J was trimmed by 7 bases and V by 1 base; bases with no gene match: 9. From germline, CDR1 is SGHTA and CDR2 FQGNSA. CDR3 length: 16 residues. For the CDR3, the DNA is TGTGCCAGCAGCTTAGGTTCCGGGACAGGGGTAGGGACCCAGTACTTC. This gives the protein CASSLGSGTGVGTQYF.

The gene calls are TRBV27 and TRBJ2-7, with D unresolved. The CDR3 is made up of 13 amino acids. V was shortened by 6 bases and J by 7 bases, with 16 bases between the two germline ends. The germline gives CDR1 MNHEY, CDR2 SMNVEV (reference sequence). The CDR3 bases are TGTGCCAGCAGCCTCCAGATCCTTGGTGAGCAGTACTTC. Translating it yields CASSLQILGEQYF.

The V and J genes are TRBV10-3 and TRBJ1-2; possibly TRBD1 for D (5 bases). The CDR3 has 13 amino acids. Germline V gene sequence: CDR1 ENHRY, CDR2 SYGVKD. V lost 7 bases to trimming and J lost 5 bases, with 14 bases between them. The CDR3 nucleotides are TGTGCCATCAATTCCGGGGGGGATTATGGCTACACCTTC. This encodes CAINSGGDYGYTF.

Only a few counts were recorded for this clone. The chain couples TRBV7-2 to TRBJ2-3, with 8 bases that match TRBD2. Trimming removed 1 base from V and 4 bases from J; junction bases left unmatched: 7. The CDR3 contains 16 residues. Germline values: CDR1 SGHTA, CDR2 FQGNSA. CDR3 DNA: TGTGCCAGCAGCTTAGGGAGCGGGAGAATCCCAGATACGCAGTATTTT. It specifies CASSLGSGRIPDTQYF.

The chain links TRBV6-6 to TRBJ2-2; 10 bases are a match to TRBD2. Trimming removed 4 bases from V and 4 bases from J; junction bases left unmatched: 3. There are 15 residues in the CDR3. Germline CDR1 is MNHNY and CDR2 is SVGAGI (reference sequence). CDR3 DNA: TGTGCCAGCAGTTCTAGCGGGAGAGTCACCGGGGAGCTGTTTTTT. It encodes CASSSSGRVTGELFF.

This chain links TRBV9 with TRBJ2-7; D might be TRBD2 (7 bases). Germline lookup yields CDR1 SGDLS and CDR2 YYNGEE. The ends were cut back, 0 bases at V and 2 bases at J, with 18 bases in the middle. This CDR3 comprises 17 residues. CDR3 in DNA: TGTGCCAGCAGCGTAGAGGCGGGGAGGGGGGGCACCTACGAGCAGTACTTC. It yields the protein CASSVEAGRGGTYEQYF. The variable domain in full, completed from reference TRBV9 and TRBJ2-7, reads DSGVTQTPKHLITATGQRVTLRCSPRSGDLSVYWYQQSLDQGLQFLIQYYNGEERAKGNILERFSAQQFPDLHSELNLSSLELGDSALYFCASSVEAGRGGTYEQYFGPGTRLTVT.

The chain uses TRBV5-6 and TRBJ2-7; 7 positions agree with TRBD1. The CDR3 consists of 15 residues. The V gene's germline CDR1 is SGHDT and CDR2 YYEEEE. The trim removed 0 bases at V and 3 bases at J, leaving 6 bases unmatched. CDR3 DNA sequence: TGTGCCAGCAGCTTGGCCCGGACAGGTAGCTACGAGCAGTACTTC. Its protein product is CASSLARTGSYEQYF.

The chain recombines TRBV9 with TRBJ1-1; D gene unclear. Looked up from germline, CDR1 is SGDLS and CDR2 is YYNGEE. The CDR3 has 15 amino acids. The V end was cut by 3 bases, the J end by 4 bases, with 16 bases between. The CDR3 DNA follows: TGTGCCAGCAGCGCGGGAGTAGGGCGAGCCACTGAAGCTTTCTTT. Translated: CASSAGVGRATEAFF.

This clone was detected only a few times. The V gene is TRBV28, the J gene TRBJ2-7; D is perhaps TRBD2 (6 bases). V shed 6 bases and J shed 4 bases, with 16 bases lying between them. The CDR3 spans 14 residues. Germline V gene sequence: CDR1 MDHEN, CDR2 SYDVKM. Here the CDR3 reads CASSQPGDLYEQYF. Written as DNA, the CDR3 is TGTGCCAGCAGCCAACCCGGGGACTTGTACGAGCAGTACTTC.

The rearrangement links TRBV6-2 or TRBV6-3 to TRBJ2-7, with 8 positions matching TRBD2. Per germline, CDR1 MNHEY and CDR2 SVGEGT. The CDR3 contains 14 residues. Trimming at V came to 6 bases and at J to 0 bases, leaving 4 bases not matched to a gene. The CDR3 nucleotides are TGTGCCAGCAGCGCGACTAGCGACTCCTACGAGCAGTACTTC. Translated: CASSATSDSYEQYF.